This T cell receptor (beta chain) was recorded in a study of blood T cell repertoires in COVID-19. Study-level background: The United States, Italy and Spain were the sources of the acute and convalescent COVID-19 samples. Sample material is recorded as cDNA or gDNA derived from T cells, B-cell-depleted T cells, or PBMCs.

The authors' processing: Reference gene primers were amplified, and this amplification served to estimate nucleated cell counts. Using immunoSEQ multiplex PCR, the repertoire was profiled, and TCRdb retains in-frame clones only, with some absent. V, J and clone size are those of that table, while D and trimming were read from the DNA. The repertoire holds about 120,000 clones, 60% to 80% seen once, with 1.5% to 2% in the top ten. Germline V gene data show CDR1 as SGHRS and CDR2 as YFSETQ. CDR3 length equals 15 residues. V was clipped by 7 bases and J by 0 bases, with 11 bases between them. The material sequenced was peripheral blood. This receptor was taken from a woman in her seventies with acute or convalescent COVID-19. The chain links TRBV5-1 to TRBJ1-6; D uncertain. CDR3 sequence reads: CASRGGSSYNSPLHF. The CDR3 DNA reads as TGCGCCAGCCGCGGTGGAAGCTCCTATAATTCACCCCTCCACTTT.